This TCR beta chain was documented in a study of neurological immune-mediated disorders (dated by TCRdb to about 2019). With respect to the entire study: Of the 35 or so multiple sclerosis patients, around 31 had relapsing-remitting MS and 3 had secondary progressive MS. Using UMI-based sequencing, the study compared peripheral blood TCR-beta repertoires from patients with HTLV-I-associated myelopathy (HAM/TSP), patients with multiple sclerosis, and healthy controls. The 90 to 110 TCR-beta libraries included longitudinal samples, technical triplicates and paired sorted CD4+ and CD8+ T-cell subsets alongside PBMC samples. The cohort was made up of 60 to 75 subjects, consisting of some 14 HAM/TSP patients, about 34 multiple sclerosis patients and around 20 healthy controls.

General study outcomes and caveats: Across subjects, expanded clones never shared an identical CDR3 amino acid sequence, which suggests that the TCR-beta repertoires in every group were private. In phylogenetic analysis, the repertoires of 18 of 34 MS patients grouped into a cluster of related CDR3 sequences, which suggests a possible signature at the repertoire level. No association of the MS cluster with clinical or MRI features was observed, and the need for larger cohorts was stated by the authors. TCR clonal expansion was greatest in HAM/TSP patients and smallest in MS patients, who ranked below even healthy controls.

For unsorted PBMC libraries, 2 million PBMCs were used after storage in RNAlater at -80 degrees C until RNA extraction. The multiple sclerosis patients were enrolled in a US clinical protocol that used magnetic resonance imaging to evaluate disease progression. Peripheral blood was subjected to Ficoll-Hypaque density gradient centrifugation to isolate PBMCs, which were then cryopreserved in liquid nitrogen. cDNA was synthesized by template-switch 5'RACE using a primer with a 10-nucleotide random unique molecular identifier that tagged each TCR transcript. Every sequencing run yielded over 190 million TCR-beta sequences covering 15-18 subjects. Total RNA was extracted with the RNeasy kit. TCR-beta VDJ regions were amplified with primers for the TCR constant region and the 5'RACE anchor, using the KAPA Real-time Library Amplification kit. A first PCR added sample indexes and Illumina adaptors, after which a second PCR increased the library yield. After Ampure bead purification, the TCR product of roughly 650 bp was size-selected on a 2% E-gel SizeSelection system. Before pooling, library quality was checked on a Bioanalyzer, concentration was measured with Qubit, and libraries were quantified with the Kapa Library Quantification kit. Paired-end 2 x 150 bp sequencing of the libraries was performed on an Illumina HiSeq 2500. To increase sequence diversity, about 25-31% phiX was spiked into each library pool. The original pipeline was this. The quality-filtered reads were processed with the UMI-based MiGEC pipeline, whose error correction step removed more than 80% of the raw TCR sequences. VDJ genes were aligned to IMGT germline references, and clonotypes were defined by unique CDR3 amino acid sequence plus V-J genes. Clonal expansion, Shannon diversity and CDR3 relatedness were evaluated with VDJtools (CalcPairwiseDistances, ClusterSamples), while phylogenetic trees were built in CLCbio workbench. Clones with at least 8 unique UMIs were defined as expanded, with this threshold being based on coefficient-of-variation modelling across technical triplicates. TCRdb handled the public reads itself, with Q25 trimming in fastp and clone calling in MiXCR, and kept productive beta chains. All rows with the same CDR3 protein become a single entry with the most common DNA and genes. The V and J calls, along with clone size, are taken from TCRdb and not from the paper's own processing. The sample profile shows more than 45,000 distinct CDR3 sequences; over 3% of them were found once. Approximately 5.8% of the sample is taken by the ten largest.

This clonotype was counted many times. This clone's antigen is unknown. No much larger clone is present one base from it, and per-base qualities are unavailable. CDR1 DFQATT and CDR2 SNEGSKA are derived from the germline V gene (reference sequence). Inclusive of the bounding cysteine and phenylalanine, the CDR3 is 17 residues long. The retained sequence is limited to the CDR3, 51 bases, with the frame set at the first base. V drops 2 bases and J drops 1 base, leaving 19 bases in between. The sequenced material came from PBMCs. This TCR derives from a man aged 40-55 years with multiple sclerosis. The chain employs TRBV20-1 and TRBJ2-3; TRBD2 is a possible D gene, resting on 7 matching bases. CDR3 region: CSARNPGGRGRTDTQYF. The sequence in DNA is TGCAGTGCTAGAAATCCCGGGGGGCGGGGACGCACAGATACGCAGTATTTT.